This TCR beta chain is drawn from a study of T cell repertoires in cytomegalovirus infection. TCRdb reanalysed the reads using MiXCR and keeps one entry per CDR3 protein. The sample has 200,000 to 250,000 distinct CDR3 sequences, roughly 22% seen once. Trimming cost V 4 bases and J 2 bases, with 7 bases left between them. Germline CDR1 is SGHDT and CDR2 is YYEEEE. The CDR3 runs to 12 residues. The sample was CD8+ T cells from PBMCs. This sequence was found in a human donor in good health (CMV status not recorded). Some clones in this sample may be carry-over from other donors' samples. The gene calls are TRBV5-6 and TRBJ2-7; possibly TRBD1 or TRBD2 for D (5 bases each). The DNA of the CDR3 is TGTGCCAGCAGCGGGACCGCCTACGAGCAGTACTTC. It specifies CASSGTAYEQYF.